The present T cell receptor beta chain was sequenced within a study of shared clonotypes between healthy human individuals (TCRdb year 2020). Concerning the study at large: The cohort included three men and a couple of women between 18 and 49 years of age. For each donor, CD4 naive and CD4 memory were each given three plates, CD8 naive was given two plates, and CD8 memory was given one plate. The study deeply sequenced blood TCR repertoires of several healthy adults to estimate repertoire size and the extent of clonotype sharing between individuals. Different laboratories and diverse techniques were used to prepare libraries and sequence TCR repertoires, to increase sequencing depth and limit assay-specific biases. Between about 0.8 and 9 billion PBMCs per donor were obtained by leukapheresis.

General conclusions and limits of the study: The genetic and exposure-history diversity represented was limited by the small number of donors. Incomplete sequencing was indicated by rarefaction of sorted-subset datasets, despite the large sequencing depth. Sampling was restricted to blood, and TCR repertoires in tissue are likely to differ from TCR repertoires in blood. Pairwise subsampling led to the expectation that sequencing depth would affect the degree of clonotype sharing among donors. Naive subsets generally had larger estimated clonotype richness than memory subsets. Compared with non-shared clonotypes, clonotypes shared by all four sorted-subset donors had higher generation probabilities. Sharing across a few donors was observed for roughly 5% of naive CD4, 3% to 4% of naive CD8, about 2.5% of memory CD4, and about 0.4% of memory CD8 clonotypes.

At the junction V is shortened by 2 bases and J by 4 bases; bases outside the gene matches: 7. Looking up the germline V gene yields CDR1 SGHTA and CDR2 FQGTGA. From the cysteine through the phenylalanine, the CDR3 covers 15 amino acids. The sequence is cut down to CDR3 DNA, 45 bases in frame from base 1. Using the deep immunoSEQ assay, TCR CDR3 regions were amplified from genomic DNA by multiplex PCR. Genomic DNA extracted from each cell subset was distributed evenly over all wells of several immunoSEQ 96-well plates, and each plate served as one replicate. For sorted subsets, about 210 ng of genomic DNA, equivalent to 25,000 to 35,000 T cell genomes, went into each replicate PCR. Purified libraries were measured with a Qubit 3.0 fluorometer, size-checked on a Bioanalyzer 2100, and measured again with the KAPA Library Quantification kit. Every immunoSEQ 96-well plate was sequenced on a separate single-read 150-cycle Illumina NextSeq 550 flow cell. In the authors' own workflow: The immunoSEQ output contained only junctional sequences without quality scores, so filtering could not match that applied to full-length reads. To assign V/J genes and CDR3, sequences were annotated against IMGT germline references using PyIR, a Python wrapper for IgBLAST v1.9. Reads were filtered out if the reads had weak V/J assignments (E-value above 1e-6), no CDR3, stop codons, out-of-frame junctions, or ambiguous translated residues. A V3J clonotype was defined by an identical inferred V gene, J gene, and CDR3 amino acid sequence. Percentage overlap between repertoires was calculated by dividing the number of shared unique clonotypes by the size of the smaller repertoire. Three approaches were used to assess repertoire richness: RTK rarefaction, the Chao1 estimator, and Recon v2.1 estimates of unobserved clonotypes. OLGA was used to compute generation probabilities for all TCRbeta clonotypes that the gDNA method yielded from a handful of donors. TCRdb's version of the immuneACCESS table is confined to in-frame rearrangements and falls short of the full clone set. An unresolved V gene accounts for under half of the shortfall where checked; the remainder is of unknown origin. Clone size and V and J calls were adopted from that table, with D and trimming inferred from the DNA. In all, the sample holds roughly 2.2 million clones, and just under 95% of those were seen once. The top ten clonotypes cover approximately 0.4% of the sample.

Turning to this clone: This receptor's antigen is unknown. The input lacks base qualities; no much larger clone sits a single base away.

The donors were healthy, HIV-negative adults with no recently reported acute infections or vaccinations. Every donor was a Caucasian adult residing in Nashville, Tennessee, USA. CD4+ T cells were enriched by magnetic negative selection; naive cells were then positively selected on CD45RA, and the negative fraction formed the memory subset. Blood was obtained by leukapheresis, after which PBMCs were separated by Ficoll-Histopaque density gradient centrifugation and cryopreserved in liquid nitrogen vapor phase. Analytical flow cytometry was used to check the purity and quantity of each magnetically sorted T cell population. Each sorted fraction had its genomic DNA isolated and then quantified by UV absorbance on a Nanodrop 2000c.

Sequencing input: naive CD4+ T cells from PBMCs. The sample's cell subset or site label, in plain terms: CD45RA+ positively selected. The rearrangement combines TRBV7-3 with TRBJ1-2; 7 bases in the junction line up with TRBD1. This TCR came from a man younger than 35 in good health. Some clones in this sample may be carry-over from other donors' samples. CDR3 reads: CASSLPGQSIYGYTF. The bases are TGTGCCAGCAGCTTACCGGGACAGTCCATCTATGGCTACACCTTC.